This T cell receptor (beta chain) was observed in a study of T cell repertoires in cytomegalovirus infection. Overall study context: Indications of both CMV infection and matching HLA type were provided by public TCR beta signatures.

Study results and limitations: Within the response measured ex vivo, HLA-C-restricted CMV-specific TCR beta clonotypes were dominant. There were carriers of CMV plus the relevant HLA, and cumulative public TCR beta family frequency identified them.

Each CDR3 protein is one row after TCRdb ran MiXCR on the reads. Of approximately 750,000 distinct CDR3 sequences in the sample, about 40% were seen once. CDR1 and CDR2 (germline): MNHEY, SMNVEV (reference sequence). This CDR3 spans 14 amino acids. V was cut by 3 bases and J by 3 bases, with 9 bases left in between. Turning to this clonotype: Its antigen remains unknown.

Source material: PBMCs. The chain carries TRBV27 and TRBJ2-1, with a tentative D call TRBD2 (5 bases). The TCR comes from a human donor in good health (CMV status not recorded). Some clones in this sample may be carry-over from other donors' samples. CDR3 region: CASSFGLNYNEQFF. The CDR3 coding sequence is TGTGCCAGCAGTTTCGGACTGAACTACAATGAGCAGTTCTTC.